These 4 T cell receptor beta chains were sequenced from one sample in a study of blood T cell repertoires in COVID-19. The protocol was immunoSEQ multiplex PCR, while the TCRdb copy is restricted to in-frame clones and leaves out a portion. The data contain approximately 210,000 clones, about 85% of them singletons. Material: PBMCs or T cells enriched from blood (not recorded which). The receptors here all came from a woman aged 25 to 39 who had recovered from COVID-19.

V and J are TRBV3-1 (or the pseudogene TRBV3-2) and TRBJ2-1; TRBD2 matches 14 bases. V lost 4 bases to trimming and J lost 12 bases; unmatched junction nucleotides: 2. Germline V gene lookup returns CDR1 LGHDT and CDR2 YNNKEL (reference sequence). The CDR3 is 13 amino acids. CDR3 in amino acids: CASSRLAGGLQFF. The CDR3 DNA is TGTGCCAGCAGCCGACTAGCGGGGGGGCTGCAGTTCTTC.

J is TRBJ1-2 and V is TRBV9; tentatively, D is TRBD1 (6 bases). The germline V and J ends were trimmed by 3 bases and 0 bases, with 9 bases remaining between them. The CDR3 covers 14 residues. CDR1 and CDR2 (germline): SGDLS, YYNGEE. The CDR3 loop reads CASSAGTTNYGYTF. The CDR3 bases are TGTGCCAGCAGCGCCGGGACAACTAACTATGGCTACACCTTC.

This clone was recorded a few times. V gene TRBV20-1 combines with J gene TRBJ2-3; weak D call: TRBD2 (5 bases). V lost 4 bases and J 8 bases, leaving 7 bases between the germline ends. Germline loops: CDR1 DFQATT, CDR2 SNEGSKA (reference sequence). This CDR3 comprises 10 residues. This CDR3 reads CSATSGTQYF. The CDR3 nucleotides are TGCAGTGCTACGAGCGGTACGCAGTATTTT.

This clone was seen more than once but under ten times. The chain carries TRBV5-5 and TRBJ2-1; tentatively, D is TRBD1 (6 bases). The CDR3 sequence is 15 residues long. Germline lookup yields CDR1 SGHKS and CDR2 YYEKEE (reference sequence). Trimming left V 3 bases short and J 9 bases short, with 19 bases between. CDR3: CASSSPYGVDSEQFF. CDR3 DNA sequence: TGTGCCAGCAGCTCCCCATACGGGGTGGACAGTGAGCAGTTCTTC.